A single sample is the source of the 7 T cell receptor beta chains below, sequenced in a study of OX40 agonist ivuxolimab in advanced cancers. The method was immunoSEQ multiplex PCR; TCRdb's version includes in-frame clones alone and lacks a portion of them. The sample holds over 20,000 clones; about 85% are singletons and the top ten take about 30%. Sequences were derived from CD4+ or CD8+ T cells sorted from blood, sampled in a trial of the OX40 agonist ivuxolimab. All receptors derive from an adult with an advanced solid tumor such as melanoma, head and neck, liver or kidney cancer.

The rearrangement uses TRBV7-9 and TRBJ1-2; D is undetermined. The CDR3 loop spans 12 amino acids. V dropped 1 base and J dropped 4 bases, with 4 bases sitting between them. Germline CDR1 SEHNR, CDR2 FQNEAQ (reference sequence). Written as DNA, the CDR3 is TGTGCCAGCAGCTTAGGTTTCTATGGCTACACCTTC. It yields the protein CASSLGFYGYTF.

This rearrangement joins TRBV25-1 to TRBJ2-5; D gene unclear. V lost 8 bases and J lost 5, with 12 bases in between. Germline CDR1 MGHDK, CDR2 SYGVNS. The CDR3 length is 12 residues. CDR3 in amino acids: CASLYPGETQYF. In nucleotides, the CDR3 is TGTGCCAGCCTCTACCCCGGGGAGACCCAGTACTTC.

V usage is TRBV5-4 and J usage is TRBJ2-1; D is uncertain. Germline V lookup: CDR1 SGHNT, CDR2 YYREEE (reference sequence). This CDR3 spans 12 amino acids. V was clipped by 4 bases and J by 3 bases, with 5 bases between them. The DNA for the CDR3 is TGTGCCAGCAGCCCCGACTACAATGAGCAGTTCTTC. Its translation is CASSPDYNEQFF. Using reference TRBV5-4 and TRBJ2-1 for the parts outside the CDR3, the full variable domain is ETGVTQSPTHLIKTRGQQVTLRCSSQSGHNTVSWYQQALGQGPQFIFQYYREEENGRGNFPPRFSGLQFPNYSSELNVNALELDDSALYLCASSPDYNEQFFGPGTRLTVL.

About this clone: An end of the junction differs from the germline gene, which may be a read error. Other DNA sequences of this sample code for an identical CDR3. DNA of the CDR3: TGTGCCAGCAGCTACTCCAGCACAGATACGCAGTATTTT. Translated, it gives CASSYSSTDTQYF. This chain joins TRBV6-5 and TRBJ2-3; D not certain. The CDR3 totals 13 residues. Germline V lookup: CDR1 MNHEY, CDR2 SVGAGI.

This clone was detected once. The chain joins TRBV5-4 to TRBJ1-6; TRBD1 might be the D (6 bases). The germline V and J ends were trimmed by 0 bases and 9 bases, with 10 bases remaining between them. The CDR3 spans 14 residues. CDR1 and CDR2 (germline): SGHNT, YYREEE (reference sequence). The CDR3 protein is CASSLGQGSSPLHF. DNA of the CDR3: TGTGCCAGCAGCTTGGGTCAGGGGAGTTCACCCCTCCACTTT.

This chain links TRBV4-2 with TRBJ1-5; D gene uncertain. The germline gives CDR1 LGHNA, CDR2 YNFKEQ. CDR3 length: 18 amino acids. V gave up 1 base and J gave up 2 bases, with 18 bases separating them. The CDR3 here is CASSQGTGWAWGNQPQHF. The CDR3 nucleotides read TGTGCCAGCAGCCAAGGTACGGGGTGGGCATGGGGCAATCAGCCCCAGCATTTT.

V and J are TRBV28 and TRBJ1-3, with 7 bases identical to TRBD1. CDR3 length: 15 amino acids. Looked up from germline, CDR1 is MDHEN and CDR2 is SYDVKM. The J segment lost 2 bases and the V segment lost 1 base, leaving 2 bases of the junction unmatched. The CDR3, as DNA: TGTGCCAGCAGTTTATTCACAGGGGCTGGAAACACCATATATTTT. This sequence encodes CASSLFTGAGNTIYF.